A single sample gave rise to the 13 T cell receptor beta chains below, sequenced in a study of neurological immune-mediated disorders. TCRdb used MiXCR to reprocess the 5' RACE reads, holding one entry per CDR3 protein. The table records roughly 19,000 distinct CDR3 sequences, 7.5% of them present only once. Sequencing input: CD8+ T cells from blood. The receptors come from a woman in her twenties or thirties with HTLV-1-associated myelopathy (HAM/TSP).

This clonotype is labeled large. The genes are TRBV3-1 and TRBJ2-5; D not certain. Germline V gene data show CDR1 as LGHDT and CDR2 as YNNKEL (reference sequence). The CDR3 is 15 amino acids. Deletions cut 0 bases from V and 3 bases from J, with 11 bases between. The CDR3 reads CASSQEWQDEETQYF. In DNA form, the CDR3 reads TGTGCCAGCAGCCAAGAGTGGCAGGACGAAGAGACCCAGTACTTC.

This clonotype was counted ten times or more. The chain links TRBV20-1 to TRBJ1-1; D remains unclear. CDR1 is DFQATT and CDR2 is SNEGSKA in the germline V gene (reference sequence). Deletions cut 2 bases from V and 7 bases from J, with 14 bases between. The CDR3 contains 13 residues. In DNA, the CDR3 is TGCAGTGCTAGACAGATATCGGCTCGTGAAGCTTTCTTT. Translation gives CSARQISAREAFF.

This clonotype was detected only once. The chain is built from TRBV13 and TRBJ1-1; 7 bases are shared with TRBD1. The J segment lost 10 bases and the V segment lost 1 base, leaving 12 bases of the junction unmatched. CDR1 is PRHDT and CDR2 is FYEKMQ in the germline V gene (reference sequence). The CDR3 has 15 amino acids. CDR3 protein: CASSLAPTNRGRAFF. The CDR3 region has the DNA TGTGCCAGCAGCTTAGCCCCCACCAACAGGGGAAGAGCTTTCTTT. The variable domain in full, with the rest retrieved from reference TRBV13 and TRBJ1-1, is AAGVIQSPRHLIKEKRETATLKCYPIPRHDTVYWYQQGPGQDPQFLISFYEKMQSDKGSIPDRFSAQQFSDYHSELNMSSLELGDSALYFCASSLAPTNRGRAFFGQGTRLTVV.

This clonotype was seen many times. J is TRBJ1-2 and V is TRBV27; possible D gene TRBD1, 5 bases. The CDR3 contains 13 residues. Germline-derived CDR1 and CDR2 are MNHEY and SMNVEV (reference sequence). The V gene lost 6 bases and the J gene lost 6 bases, with 14 bases spanning the gap. The CDR3 loop reads CASRDPGPNGYTF. The CDR3 nucleotides read TGTGCCAGCAGGGACCCGGGACCCAATGGCTACACCTTC.

This clonotype came up many times. The chain has TRBV7-9 and TRBJ2-7, with D possibly being TRBD2 (6 bases). The ends were cut back, 8 bases at V and 7 bases at J, with 12 bases in the middle. This CDR3 has 11 amino acids. Germline V gene lookup returns CDR1 SEHNR and CDR2 FQNEAQ (reference sequence). CDR3 bases: TGTGCCAGCGGCACCGGGGGAGAGCAGTACTTC. Its translation is CASGTGGEQYF.

In this sample, this clonotype turned up many times. The J gene is TRBJ1-2, the V gene TRBV4-2; possibly TRBD1 for D (5 bases). This CDR3 spans 16 amino acids. The V gene lost 1 base and the J gene lost 2 bases, with 14 bases spanning the gap. Germline-derived CDR1 and CDR2 are LGHNA and YNFKEQ. The CDR3 DNA reads as TGTGCCAGCAGCCAAGTAACCGGGACGGTCAACTATGGCTACACCTTC. It codes for CASSQVTGTVNYGYTF.

This clonotype has ten or more counts. This sequence joins TRBV20-1 and TRBJ2-3, with a tentative D call TRBD1 (5 bases). Germline CDR1 and CDR2: DFQATT and SNEGSKA (reference sequence). There are 14 residues in the CDR3. The V and J ends lost 2 bases and 1 base respectively, with 10 bases between them. DNA of the CDR3: TGCAGTGCTAGACTGGGGCGGCGCACAGATACGCAGTATTTT. It encodes CSARLGRRTDTQYF.

This clonotype was seen at least ten times. The rearrangement links TRBV7-9 to TRBJ2-7, with D unclear. Germline CDR1 reads SEHNR; CDR2 reads FQNEAQ (reference sequence). Trimming took 3 bases from V and 5 from J, leaving 14 bases between them. The CDR3 is 14 amino acids. CDR3 sequence (DNA): TGTGCCAGCAGCTTTCTGGAAGGCCCCCACGAGCAGTACTTC. Translated, it gives CASSFLEGPHEQYF.

This rearrangement joins TRBV7-3 to TRBJ2-2; D unclear. In germline, CDR1 is SGHTA, CDR2 FQGTGA. The V gene lost 2 bases and the J gene lost 6 bases, with 4 bases spanning the gap. The CDR3 is 12 residues long. The CDR3 DNA reads TGTGCCAGCAGCTTAGGAGCCGGGGAGCTGTTTTTT. Amino acids: CASSLGAGELFF.

This clonotype is medium-sized in the sample. This chain uses TRBV29-1 with TRBJ1-2; no clear D. The CDR3 is 14 residues long. Germline values: CDR1 SQVTM, CDR2 ANQGSEA. V lost 0 bases to trimming and J lost 4 bases, with 12 bases between them. The CDR3 sequence: CSVEDRRERYGYTF. For the CDR3, the DNA is TGCAGCGTTGAAGATCGTAGAGAACGCTATGGCTACACCTTC.

The sample holds many counts of this clonotype. CDR3 coding DNA: TGCGCCAGCAGCCAAGGTGGCTCCTACAATGAGCAGTTCTTC. It codes for CASSQGGSYNEQFF. This sequence joins TRBV4-1 and TRBJ2-1; D gene ambiguous. This CDR3 has 14 residues. The V end was cut by 1 base, the J end by 0 bases, with 4 bases between. From germline, CDR1 is MGHRA and CDR2 YSYEKL.

This clonotype came up many times. The V gene is TRBV3-1, the J gene TRBJ2-3, with 8 bases that match TRBD2. J gave up 6 bases and V 1 base, and 3 bases lay outside the gene matches. CDR3 length equals 14 residues. Per the germline V gene, CDR1 is LGHDT and CDR2 is YNNKEL (reference sequence). CDR3 nucleotides: TGTGCCAGCAGCCAAGGCGAGCGGGAGGATACGCAGTATTTT. Protein: CASSQGEREDTQYF.

This clonotype was counted at least ten times. The CDR3 bases are TGTGCCGGAAAATGGGACGGCTACGAGCAGTACTTC. This gives the protein CAGKWDGYEQYF. J is TRBJ2-7 and V is TRBV30; D may correspond to TRBD1 or TRBD2 (5 bases each). The CDR3 extends over 12 amino acids. Trimming pared 8 bases from V and 3 bases from J, leaving 14 bases between. The germline gives CDR1 GTSNPN, CDR2 SVGIG (reference sequence).